This TCR beta chain stems from a study of early T cells in non-severe SARS-CoV-2 infection. In the study overall: Bulk RNA isolated from unsorted whole blood underwent sequencing; chains were not paired. Study outcomes and limitations: Matching against VDJdb likely underestimated virus-specific expansions, favoring anti-spike CD8.

The V gene's germline CDR1 is MDHEN and CDR2 SYDVKM. V dropped 8 bases and J dropped 2; count of bases not matched to a gene: 10. The CDR3 loop spans 15 amino acids. This clonotype was found many times. Its antigen is undetermined. Researchers tagged individual cDNA molecules with unique molecular identifiers. TCRdb independently ran MiXCR on the 5' RACE reads; one entry per CDR3 protein. The table has over 50,000 distinct CDR3 sequences, roughly a tenth seen once. The J gene is TRBJ2-3, the V gene TRBV28; TRBD2 matches 7 bases. Sequenced: whole blood. The receptor was isolated from an adult who was a healthcare worker with PCR-confirmed SARS-CoV-2 infection or an uninfected control (not recorded which). The CDR3 coding sequence is TGTGCCAGCCGCCAGCGGGGCTCCCACACAGATACGCAGTATTTT. It yields the protein CASRQRGSHTDTQYF.